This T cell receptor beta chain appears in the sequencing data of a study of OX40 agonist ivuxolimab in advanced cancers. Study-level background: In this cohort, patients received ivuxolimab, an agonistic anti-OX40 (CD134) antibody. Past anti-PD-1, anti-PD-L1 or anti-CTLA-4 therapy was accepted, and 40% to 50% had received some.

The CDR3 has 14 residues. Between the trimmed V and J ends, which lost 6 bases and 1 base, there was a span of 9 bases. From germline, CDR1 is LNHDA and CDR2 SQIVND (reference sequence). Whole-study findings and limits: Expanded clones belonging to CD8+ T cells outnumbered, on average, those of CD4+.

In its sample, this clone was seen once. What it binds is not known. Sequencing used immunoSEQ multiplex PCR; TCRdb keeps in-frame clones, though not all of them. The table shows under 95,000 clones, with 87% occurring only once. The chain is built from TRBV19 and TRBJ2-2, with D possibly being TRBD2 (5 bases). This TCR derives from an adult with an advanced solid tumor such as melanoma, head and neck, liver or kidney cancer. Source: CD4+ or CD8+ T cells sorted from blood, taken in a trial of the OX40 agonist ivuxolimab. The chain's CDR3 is CASRSRENTGELFF. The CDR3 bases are TGTGCCAGTAGGAGCCGGGAGAACACCGGGGAGCTGTTTTTT.